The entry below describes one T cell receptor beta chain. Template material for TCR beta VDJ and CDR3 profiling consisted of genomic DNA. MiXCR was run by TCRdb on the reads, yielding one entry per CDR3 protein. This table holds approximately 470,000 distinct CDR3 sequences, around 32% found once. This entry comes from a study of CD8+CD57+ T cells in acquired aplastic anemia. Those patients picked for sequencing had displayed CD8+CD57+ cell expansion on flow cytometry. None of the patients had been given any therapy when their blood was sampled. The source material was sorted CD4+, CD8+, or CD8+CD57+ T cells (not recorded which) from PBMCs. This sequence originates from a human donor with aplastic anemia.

This CDR3 is CSVEGPQGATQYF. The CDR3 DNA follows: TGCAGCGTTGAAGGGCCCCAAGGTGCGACCCAGTACTTC. The V gene is TRBV29-1, the J gene TRBJ2-5; D is unclear. Trimming took 1 base from V and 7 from J, leaving 13 bases between them. Germline V CDR1 and CDR2: SQVTM, ANQGSEA. The CDR3 has 13 residues.